This TCR beta chain came from a study of blood T cell repertoires in COVID-19. This CDR3 has 13 amino acids. Germline V lookup: CDR1 SNHLY, CDR2 FYNNEI. J lost 4 bases, V lost 6 bases, and 2 bases had no gene match. The method was immunoSEQ multiplex PCR; TCRdb's version includes in-frame clones alone and lacks a portion of them. The sample records about 150,000 clones, roughly 83% being singletons. The sequence was collected from a woman aged 60-70 years with acute or convalescent COVID-19. The sequenced material came from peripheral blood. The chain has TRBV2 and TRBJ2-4; TRBD2 matches 8 bases. As DNA, the CDR3 is TGTGCCAGCAGCGGGGGGGATAAAAACATTCAGTACTTC. Translating gives CASSGGDKNIQYF.